The clone carrying this T cell receptor (beta chain) was seen many times. Trimming cost V 3 bases and J 5 bases, with 9 bases left between them. Germline V lookup: CDR1 MNHEY, CDR2 SMNVEV (reference sequence). CDR3 size: 13 residues. The time point here: pre-sensitization, week 0. The treatment is: therapeutic diphenylcyclopropenone sensitization with weekly scalp DPC. This specimen comes from a study of human T cells and chemical hapten exposure. TCRdb fed the RACE reads into MiXCR, producing one record per CDR3 protein. The sample has roughly 88,000 distinct CDR3 sequences; 8% to 10% are singletons. The sequence derives from a woman aged 40 to 50 with alopecia areata. Some clones in this sample may be carry-over from other donors' samples. V and J are TRBV27 and TRBJ2-3; no clear D gene. This specimen consisted of whole blood, obtained in connection with sensitization to the hapten diphenylcyclopropenone (DPC). The CDR3 spells CASSFSLEDTQYF. The CDR3 DNA reads as TGTGCCAGCAGTTTTTCCCTTGAAGATACGCAGTATTTT.